This T cell receptor beta chain was sequenced in a study of vaccination and CD4 T cells after COVID-19. Study at large: Overlapping spike pools from SARS-CoV-2 and HCoV-NL63, HCoV-OC43 and HCoV-229E served as culture stimuli.

As to this clonotype: Its target is not known.

The Oncomine TCR Beta short-read assay was what sequenced the DNA obtained from cultured CD4+ T cells. TCRdb re-called the PCR reads through MiXCR, storing one row per CDR3 protein. Here the sample spans some 11,000 distinct CDR3 sequences, more than 65% being singletons. Noted treatment: roughly 10-day PBMC culture with coronavirus spike peptide pools or control peptides (ViraFEST assay). Germline V CDR1 and CDR2: MDHEN, SYDVKM. With 7 bases removed from V and 0 bases from J, the gap between germline ends came to 7 bases. The CDR3 is made up of 13 amino acids. The specimen was CD4+ T cells from blood, cultured in vitro. This clonotype was obtained from a human donor who had recovered from COVID-19. The chain couples TRBV28 to TRBJ1-5; D not resolved. The CDR3: CASTGSSNQPQHF. The CDR3 DNA sequence: TGTGCCAGCACAGGTTCTAGCAATCAGCCCCAGCATTTT. Full variable domain (missing parts from reference TRBV28 and TRBJ1-5): DVKVTQSSRYLVKRTGEKVFLECVQDMDHENMFWYRQDPGLGLRLIYFSYDVKMKEKGDIPEGYSVSREKKERFSLILESASTNQTSMYLCASTGSSNQPQHFGDGTRLSIL.